Below, one T cell receptor (beta chain) is given with its context. The clone's antigen remains unknown. No clone much larger than this one lies a single base away; base qualities are absent. This specimen belongs to a study of cytomegalovirus exposure and HLA in healthy donors (dated by TCRdb to 2016 to 2017). About the study as a whole: An earlier analysis of some 500 of the donors reported 250 to 300 Gb of sequence data and some 120 million unique TCR beta sequences from about 200 million T cells. Every repertoire in the discovery cohort had been generated on one and the same sequencing platform. A later analysis re-analyzed previously published TCR beta repertoires from about 600 donors and added high-resolution HLA genotyping to study TCR occurrence patterns. To predict cytomegalovirus infection status, the study brought together high-throughput TCR immunosequencing, statistical association of individual TCRs with disease status, and machine learning. Among some 400 genotyped donors of the cohort, an average of roughly 230,000 unique TCR beta nucleotide sequences was sequenced per donor, of which approximately 19% were non-productive. Among the 398 genotyped donors, around 81% belonged to the genetic ancestry cluster associated with self-reported Caucasian donors. Besides the first cohort of roughly 700 subjects, a separate validation cohort made up of roughly 130 different subjects was used. In a later genetic analysis, genome-wide SNP genotypes for about three fifths of the roughly 670 donors were used, and that subset was treated as a discovery cohort. About 5 DR-DQ haplotypes were handled as single units for association and clustering, since linkage in the cohort was strong. The T cell repertoires of around 730 subjects were profiled by immunosequencing and related to cytomegalovirus serostatus. Typing coverage varied by locus: roughly 629-640 donors for A, B, C, DRB1 and DQB1; more than 500 for DQA1; around 610 for DPA1; some 470 for DPB1. Rather than using new phenotypic data, the later analysis identified candidate immune exposures from TCR beta sequences and from how often those sequences occurred across donors. The study was designed to test whether signatures of past pathogen exposure could be identified by cataloging public T cell receptors. In an earlier analysis of roughly 600 of the donors, high-throughput TCR beta sequencing was used to judge whether each TCR beta V gene segment behaved as functional or pseudogenic. HLA typing covered class I and class II loci at four-digit resolution. Donor age, sex, ethnicity and CMV serostatus were collected together with the repertoire data. An early release covering about 600 HLA-typed donors comprised about 300 gigabases of sequencing data and tens of millions of unique TCR sequences.

The V end loses 5 bases and the J end loses 1 base, and a stretch of 11 bases separates them. Including the terminal cysteine and phenylalanine, the CDR3 comprises 14 residues. Just the 42-base CDR3 DNA is kept, in frame starting at base 1. CDR1 and CDR2 are read off the germline V gene as SNHLY and FYNNEI. General conclusions and limits of the study: Some IMGT-functional V segments, including TRBV6-2 and TRBV6-3, could not be told apart with the 87-base-pair reads, so those segments were excluded. Because counts were too low, around 17 rarely observed V segments, including chromosome 9 orphons, were left out of the earlier analysis of approximately 500 of the donors. A further reported finding was that TCR beta sequences accurately predicted the HLA-A and HLA-B alleles for most subjects in the first cohort. An association between a missense DCLRE1C variant and V-gene and J-gene trimming of TCR beta chains was found in a later genetic analysis and replicated in an independent cohort. In this cohort, only TCR beta chains were sequenced, and detectable features were limited by the absence of alpha or paired-chain data. In a later analysis, HLA-associated TCR beta chains were found to be more clonally expanded and to have lower generation probabilities than equally common non-associated chains. In a later analysis, several top co-occurrence clusters were reported to appear linked to parvovirus B19, influenza, CMV and Epstein-Barr virus. The sequencing pipeline was judged likely to have produced a cluster of highly shared sequence variants as a technical artifact. In an earlier analysis of 587 of the donors, most TCR beta V segments appeared in productive rearrangements about 87% or about 30% of the time, broadly matching IMGT annotations. According to a later analysis, most CMV-associated TCR beta chains appeared to be HLA-restricted, and the HLA associations seemed to be driven largely by CMV exposure. In a later analysis, about 17,000 TCR beta sequences were associated with specific HLA alleles at a false discovery rate of 0.05. The presence/absence analyses assumed that sequencing depth was roughly uniform across donors, and that assumption may not be true. Compared with the approximately 600-donor mean, donors in an Asian-associated ancestry cluster had fewer N-insertions in productive TCRs, according to a later genetic analysis. A total of about 150 TCR beta chains were listed by the study as associated with cytomegalovirus. Three of the identified cytomegalovirus-associated TCR beta chains were confirmed in vitro to be specific for cytomegalovirus antigens. In both the original and validation cohorts, the classifier was reported to diagnose cytomegalovirus status with high specificity and sensitivity. CMV serostatus was the only immune exposure information available for the cohort. Because some donors lacked HLA typing at each locus, the association tests relied only on the typed subset. Most TCR sequences were seen in very few donors, while some public TCRs were found in many individuals. The authors suggested that the approach could potentially be generalized to other disease states and immunological phenotypes. Linkage disequilibrium might explain the correlated functional status among segregating V segments, but an unknown experimental factor could not be ruled out. When HLA alleles, especially DR and DQ, strongly co-occurred, TCR associations were difficult to assign to individual alleles. According to a later analysis, TCR association rates differed among HLA loci, with DRB1 alleles showing the most associated TCRs and HLA-C alleles showing the fewest.

Libraries were constructed by the immunoSEQ multiplex PCR assay. For the multiplex PCR, a mixture combining 60 forward primers for TCR Vbeta segments and 13 reverse primers for TCR Jbeta segments was used. The CDR3 region of rearranged TCR beta genes was amplified from genomic DNA by a multiplex PCR assay. On the Illumina HiSeq System, the amplified TCR beta libraries were sequenced as 87-base-pair reads. The original methods were these. A later analysis tallied 75 million to 85 million unique TCR beta chains across the 660 or so repertoires, and approximately 12 million of those chains were shared by two or more donors. To remove PCR and sequencing errors, raw reads were error-corrected and collapsed into unique sequences using a nearest-neighbor algorithm that merged closely related sequences. To assign V, D and J gene segments, CDR3 sequences were aligned to IMGT reference sequences. Each retained sequence needed at least a six-nucleotide match to both a V gene segment and a J gene segment. A rearrangement was called productive if the CDR3 had no stop codons and remained in frame with V and J, and every other rearrangement was called non-productive. CDR3 was defined according to IMGT convention as the region running from the second conserved V-encoded cysteine to the conserved J-encoded phenylalanine. The earlier analysis of 587 of the donors excluded sequences that lacked an unambiguous match to a single V gene segment. In an earlier analysis of approximately 590 of the donors, V segments were called functional above 56.7% productive rearrangements and were called segregating when the between-donor standard deviation exceeded 5%. To diagnose cytomegalovirus status from the catalog of TCR beta chain sequences, a statistical classification framework was built. A later analysis assigned V and J genes by comparing TCR nucleotide sequences with IMGT/GENE-DB human TR gene sequences. A later analysis assigned CDR3 sequences and most-parsimonious VDJ recombination scenarios with the TCRdist pipeline. In a later analysis, each TCR beta chain was defined by its CDR3 amino acid sequence together with its V-gene family, and reads lacking a unique V-gene family were excluded. As a way to deal with suspected cross-contamination and a sequencing artifact, a later analysis dropped 592 nucleotide sequences that were highly shared and had low generation probability. For each public chain, a later analysis derived a clonal expansion index from normalized ranks of inferred template counts within each repertoire. In a later analysis, generation probabilities were computed with a VDJ recombination model fitted to out-of-frame rearrangements, and the resulting probabilities were checked against IGoR. In a later analysis, TCR-TCR, TCR-HLA and TCR-CMV co-occurrence was scored with hypergeometric tests, and a repertoire-size bias correction was applied to TCR pairs. In a later analysis, false discovery rates were estimated by permuting HLA or CMV assignments 20 times. In a later analysis, co-occurring TCRs were grouped using DBSCAN, and TCRdist sequence similarity was added for clustering within HLA-allele-positive subsets. Co-occurrence clustering excluded repertoires with fewer than 30,000 or more than 120,000 public chains, plus five with anomalous nucleotide sharing. The table comes from immuneACCESS by way of TCRdb, which keeps in-frame sequences with V and J called. Part of the clones is missing from these tables; in studies checked, under half for an unresolved V gene and the rest for unknown reasons. V and J calls and clone size are given by that table; D and trimming were obtained from the DNA. For this sample there are under 100,000 clones; approximately 80% appear just once. The ten largest clones capture 13% of the sample.

In total, approximately 610 healthy bone marrow donors made up the cohort. At the time of sampling, all cohort members were nominally healthy, though unrecorded immune exposures were likely present. Of the approximately 620 cohort members, approximately 290 had a positive CMV serostatus and about 400 had a negative one, while no CMV serostatus was recorded for the donor. Each donor provided a peripheral blood sample, and peripheral blood mononuclear cells were used for TCR beta sequencing. The Qiagen DNeasy Blood Extraction Kit was used to extract genomic DNA from the blood cell samples. The sequence is built from TRBV2 and TRBJ1-1; no D gene call is confident. The clonotype originates from a human donor in good health. The sequenced sample consisted of PBMCs. The CDR3 region has the sequence CASSSTTPNTEAFF. The DNA sequence is as follows: TGTGCCAGCAGTTCTACTACACCGAACACTGAAGCTTTCTTT.